Following are 27 T cell receptor beta chains from one sample sequenced in a study of molecular identifiers for immune sequencing clone quantification. TCRdb ran MiXCR on the PCR reads and lists one entry per CDR3 protein. Of nearly 650,000 distinct CDR3 sequences listed, 25% were seen once; the top ten hold around 0.78%. Material for sequencing was naive CD8+ T cells from blood, with Jurkat cell RNA spiked in. Subset indicated: FACS-sorted CD8+CD4-CCR7+CD45RA+ naive T cells. The source is a human donor in good health. Some libraries in this study had Jurkat cell RNA spiked in.

Note on this clonotype: This may stem from a read error, because a much larger clone lies one nucleotide away. The chain couples TRBV10-3 to TRBJ2-7, with no clear D. Germline V gene data show CDR1 as ENHRY and CDR2 as SYGVKD. The CDR3 is made up of 11 amino acids. The CDR3 coding sequence is TGTGCCATCGGTGAGTCCAACGAGCAGTACTTC. This sequence encodes CAIGESNEQYF.

On this clonotype itself: This sequence may be a read error, since a much larger clone differs from it by one base. The rearrangement uses TRBV4-3 and TRBJ2-5, with 9 bases that match TRBD1. V was pared by 0 bases and J by 6 bases, with 8 bases of the junction left unmatched. Per the germline V gene, CDR1 is LGHNA and CDR2 is YSLEER. This CDR3 comprises 16 residues. CDR3 sequence: CASSQDGTGTRQTQYF. In DNA form, the CDR3 reads TGCGCCAGCAGCCAAGATGGGACAGGGACTCGCCAGACCCAGTACTTC.

This clonotype was counted a few times. V and J are TRBV9 and TRBJ2-5, with 9 bases that match TRBD1. The CDR3 spans 16 residues. V was pared by 2 bases and J by 2 bases, with 7 bases of the junction left unmatched. The germline V gene encodes CDR1 SGDLS and CDR2 YYNGEE. CDR3 coding DNA: TGTGCCAGCAGCGTCTGGGGACAGGGTTCTCAAGAGACCCAGTACTTC. Its translation: CASSVWGQGSQETQYF.

About this clonotype itself: This likely comes from a read error, as the CDR3 has no conserved phenylalanine or tryptophan at its end. This sequence joins TRBV13 and TRBJ2-3, with 7 bases that match TRBD2. Germline values: CDR1 PRHDT, CDR2 FYEKMQ (reference sequence). The CDR3 extends over 17 amino acids. The V and J ends lost 5 bases and 4 bases, in that order; junction bases with no gene match: 15. The DNA for the CDR3 is TGTGCCAGCAGCCGAGGGCTAGCGGTCGATATGCCAGATACGCAGTATCTT. As protein: CASSRGLAVDMPDTQYL.

Concerning this clonotype: Since a much larger clone is just one base distant, this may be a read error. The chain has TRBV12-3 or TRBV12-4 and TRBJ1-1; D is ambiguous. The ends were cut back, 3 bases at V and 4 bases at J, with 6 bases in the middle. The CDR3 length is 12 residues. The CDR3 region has the DNA TGTGCCAGCAGTTTCCAGTTCACTGAAGCTTTCTTT. This encodes CASSFQFTEAFF.

This clonotype was counted between two and nine times. The V and J genes are TRBV29-1 and TRBJ2-1; the match to TRBD2 covers 8 bases. This CDR3 comprises 13 residues. Germline V gene data show CDR1 as SQVTM and CDR2 as ANQGSEA. J gave up 1 base and V 7 bases, and 3 bases lay outside the gene matches. CDR3 region: CSARLASYNEQFF. CDR3 coding DNA: TGCAGCGCCCGACTAGCGTCCTACAATGAGCAGTTCTTC.

Details on this clonotype: Here the CDR3 omits its conserved ending phenylalanine or tryptophan, so a read error is the likely source. The V and J genes are TRBV12-3 or TRBV12-4 and TRBJ1-1; D gene ambiguous. The germline V and J ends were trimmed by 6 bases and 1 base, with 3 bases remaining between them. The CDR3 contains 11 residues. The CDR3 loop reads CASRRNTEAFY. The DNA of the CDR3 is TGTGCCAGCAGACGGAACACTGAAGCTTTCTAT.

This clonotype was found a few times. V usage is TRBV9 and J usage is TRBJ2-2; 9 bases fit TRBD1. The CDR3 has 14 residues. In germline, CDR1 is SGDLS, CDR2 YYNGEE. V trimming: 4 bases; J trimming: 5 bases; junction bases outside the gene matches: 3. CDR3 region: CASSKQGATGELFF. In DNA form, the CDR3 reads TGTGCCAGCAGCAAACAGGGGGCAACCGGGGAGCTGTTTTTT.

For this clonotype: A much larger clone lies one base from this, so it may be a read error. Lacking the conserved final phenylalanine or tryptophan, this CDR3 likely reflects a read error. V and J are TRBV19 and TRBJ2-4, with 7 bases that match TRBD1. With V trimmed by 5 bases and J by 11 bases, 3 bases remained unmatched. CDR1 and CDR2 (germline): LNHDA, SQIVND (reference sequence). This CDR3 spans 11 amino acids. The CDR3 sequence: CASSLGTVQYY. The CDR3 region has the DNA TGTGCCAGTAGTCTCGGGACAGTTCAGTACTAC.

With regard to this clonotype: A read error is possible here, since a much larger clone lies one base away. J is TRBJ1-4 and V is TRBV7-9; D is perhaps TRBD1 (5 bases). CDR1 SEHNR and CDR2 FQNEAQ come from the germline V gene (reference sequence). The CDR3 totals 16 residues. The CDR3 DNA sequence: TGTGCCAGCAGCACACGTCCGAGGGGAGGTGGTGAAAAACTGTCTTTT. Protein: CASSTRPRGGGEKLSF.

This clonotype came up a few times. The rearrangement links TRBV28 to TRBJ1-3; no clear D gene. Germline CDR1 and CDR2: MDHEN and SYDVKM. The CDR3 totals 13 residues. V was clipped by 11 bases and J by 4 bases, with 15 bases between them. The CDR3 protein is CASGPVWGNTIYF. CDR3 DNA: TGTGCCTCCGGTCCAGTGTGGGGAAACACCATATATTTT.

Points on this clonotype: The junction differs from germline at one of its ends, possibly a read error. The chain has TRBV20-1 and TRBJ2-7; possibly TRBD1 for D (5 bases). The germline CDR1 and CDR2 sequences are DFQATT and SNEGSKA (reference sequence). This CDR3 comprises 15 residues. CDR3 sequence reads: CSAGDLARVGYEQYF. The CDR3 bases are TGCAGTGCTGGAGATCTGGCCAGGGTGGGCTACGAGCAGTACTTC.

There are a few counts of this clonotype. The gene calls are TRBV7-2 and TRBJ1-5; tentatively, D is TRBD1 (5 bases). V was cut by 0 bases and J by 2 bases, with 8 bases left in between. CDR3 length: 15 amino acids. Germline CDR1 and CDR2: SGHTA and FQGNSA. CDR3 loop: CASSLAGDGNQPQHF. The CDR3 region has the DNA TGTGCCAGCAGCTTAGCTGGGGACGGCAATCAGCCCCAGCATTTT.

This clonotype was detected a few times. This chain uses TRBV27 with TRBJ1-1; the match to TRBD1 covers 7 bases. After removal of 2 bases from V and 8 bases from J, the junction contained 5 bases not matched to a gene. Germline V gives CDR1 MNHEY, CDR2 SMNVEV (reference sequence). The CDR3 is 13 amino acids. CDR3 protein: CASSLDPGGEAFF. CDR3 sequence (DNA): TGTGCCAGCAGTTTAGACCCAGGGGGGGAAGCTTTCTTT.

A word on this clonotype: No conserved phenylalanine or tryptophan is present at the end of the CDR3, so a read error is the likely explanation. V and J are TRBV4-3 and TRBJ2-7; 8 nucleotides line up with TRBD1. The junction had 6 bases not matched to a gene; V was cut back by 0 bases and J by 2 bases. The germline V gene encodes CDR1 LGHNA and CDR2 YSLEER. The CDR3 spans 16 residues. The DNA for the CDR3 is TGCGCCAGCAGCCAAGATCGGGACAGGCTCCCCTACGAGCAGTACTCC. Amino acids: CASSQDRDRLPYEQYS.

This clonotype has a count of ten or more. The chain recombines TRBV5-5 with TRBJ1-1, with D unclear. V shed 4 bases and J shed 3 bases, with 10 bases lying between them. Germline assignment: CDR1 SGHKS and CDR2 YYEKEE (reference sequence). The CDR3 consists of 13 residues. The CDR3 loop is CASSQDLHTEAFF. As DNA, the CDR3 is TGTGCCAGCAGCCAGGACCTACACACTGAAGCTTTCTTT.

In the case of this clonotype: One end of the junction fails to match germline, which may point to a read error. The rearrangement joins TRBV6-5 to TRBJ2-2; no clear D. This CDR3 spans 12 amino acids. In germline, CDR1 is MNHEY, CDR2 SVGAGI. This CDR3 is CGSSLGRGELFF. CDR3 bases: TGTGGCAGCAGCTTGGGTAGGGGGGAGCTGTTTTTT.

Comments on this clonotype: Possible read error: a much larger clone is one base away. The gene calls are TRBV7-9 and TRBJ2-5; D ambiguous. Germline V gives CDR1 SEHNR, CDR2 FQNEAQ (reference sequence). V lost 1 base and J 1 base, leaving 7 bases between the germline ends. The CDR3 is 14 amino acids. The CDR3, as DNA: TGTGCCAGCAGCTTAGTTTACAGCCAAGAGACCCAGTACTTC. It specifies CASSLVYSQETQYF. Based on the CDR3 plus reference TRBV7-9 and TRBJ2-5, the full variable domain is DTGVSQNPRHKITKRGQNVTFRCDPISEHNRLYWYRQTLGQGPEFLTYFQNEAQLEKSRLLSDRFSAERPKGSFSTLEIQRTEQGDSAMYLCASSLVYSQETQYFGPGTRLLVL.

About this clonotype itself: This clone may be a read error of a much larger clone one base away. The V and J genes are TRBV29-1 and TRBJ2-5; D is ambiguous. The CDR3 totals 10 residues. CDR1 and CDR2 (germline): SQVTM, ANQGSEA. The V gene lost 3 bases and the J gene lost 9 bases, with 8 bases spanning the gap. The CDR3 nucleotides read TGCAGCGTTGATGGTGAGGCCCAGTACTTC. Translation gives CSVDGEAQYF.

Comments on this clonotype: An end of the junction differs from the germline gene, which may be a read error. V usage is TRBV11-2 and J usage is TRBJ2-5, with 8 positions matching TRBD2. The germline V gene has CDR1 SGHAT and CDR2 FQNNGV. The CDR3 covers 16 residues. Here the CDR3 DNA reads TGTACCAGCAGCCCCGAACTAGCGGTGGGGCGTGAGACCCAGTACTTC. Translating gives CTSSPELAVGRETQYF. Using reference TRBV11-2 and TRBJ2-5 for the parts outside the CDR3, the full variable domain is EAGVAQSPRYKIIEKRQSVAFWCNPISGHATLYWYQQILGQGPKLLIQFQNNGVVDDSQLPKDRFSAERLKGVDSTLKIQPAKLEDSAVYLCTSSPELAVGRETQYFGPGTRLLVL.

The sample holds many counts of this clonotype. V gene TRBV4-1 combines with J gene TRBJ2-5, with D possibly matching TRBD1 (5 bases). From germline, CDR1 is MGHRA and CDR2 YSYEKL. This CDR3 is built from 15 residues. V dropped 0 bases and J dropped 1 base, with 9 bases sitting between them. The CDR3 DNA sequence: TGCGCCAGCAGCCAAGAAAACAGGATCCAAGAGACCCAGTACTTC. Its translation is CASSQENRIQETQYF.

Points on this clonotype: One end of the junction does not line up with germline, which may come from a read error. This chain uses TRBV19 with TRBJ2-6, with 7 nucleotides matching TRBD1. Germline-derived CDR1 and CDR2 are LNHDA and SQIVND (reference sequence). This CDR3 has 16 residues. The CDR3 DNA reads TGTGCCAGTAGTCTAGAGGGGGCATCCGGGGCCAACGTCCTGACTTTC. This encodes CASSLEGASGANVLTF. Complete variable domain (other parts from reference TRBV19 and TRBJ2-6): DGGITQSPKYLFRKEGQNVTLSCEQNLNHDAMYWYRQDPGQGLRLIYYSQIVNDFQKGDIAEGYSVSREKKESFPLTVTSAQKNPTAFYLCASSLEGASGANVLTFGAGSRLTVL.

CDR3 amino acids: CASSFLQGATGELFF. CDR3 in DNA: TGTGCCAGCAGCTTTTTACAGGGTGCCACCGGGGAGCTGTTTTTT. The chain recombines TRBV7-9 with TRBJ2-2, with a tentative D call TRBD1 (6 bases). Germline V gives CDR1 SEHNR, CDR2 FQNEAQ (reference sequence). Trimming took 3 bases from V and 4 from J, leaving 12 bases between them. The CDR3 sequence is 15 residues long.

With regard to this clonotype: The junction departs from germline at one end; a sequencing error may be responsible. This CDR3 is CATSRGSQETQYF. The CDR3 DNA sequence: TGTGCCACCAGCAGAGGTAGTCAAGAGACCCAGTATTTC. The chain joins TRBV15 to TRBJ2-5; no definite D call. Germline assignment: CDR1 LNHNV and CDR2 YYDKDF (reference sequence). The CDR3 sequence is 13 residues long.

This sequence joins TRBV5-1 and TRBJ2-7; D remains ambiguous. The V and J ends lost 0 bases and 5 bases respectively, with 12 bases between them. CDR1 is SGHRS, CDR2 YFSETQ, per germline. The CDR3 consists of 14 residues. CDR3 protein: CASSLDQCFNEQYF. CDR3 nucleotide sequence: TGCGCCAGCAGCTTGGATCAGTGTTTCAACGAGCAGTACTTC. The variable domain in full, completed from reference TRBV5-1 and TRBJ2-7, reads KAGVTQTPRYLIKTRGQQVTLSCSPISGHRSVSWYQQTPGQGLQFLFEYFSETQRNKGNFPGRFSGRQFSNSRSEMNVSTLELGDSALYLCASSLDQCFNEQYFGPGTRLTVT.

As regards this clonotype: A read error may be the cause here, since a much bigger clone is one base away. The chain carries TRBV28 and TRBJ2-3; TRBD1 is a possible D gene (5 bases). The better agreement between TRBJ1-5 and the DNA end casts doubt on the J call. The germline V gene encodes CDR1 MDHEN and CDR2 SYDVKM. The CDR3 is made up of 16 amino acids. The CDR3 DNA sequence: TGTGCCAGCGGGGCGGACCATATCCGGATGACAGATACGCAGCATTTT. Translation: CASGADHIRMTDTQHF.

In this sample, this clonotype turned up many times. The V call is TRBV10-2, the J call TRBJ1-2; D remains unclear. The CDR3 is 13 amino acids. Deletions cut 4 bases from V and 0 bases from J, with 6 bases between. CDR1 and CDR2 (germline): WSHSY, SAAADI. CDR3: CASSVGTNYGYTF. CDR3 nucleotides: TGCGCCAGCAGTGTCGGGACTAACTATGGCTACACCTTC.